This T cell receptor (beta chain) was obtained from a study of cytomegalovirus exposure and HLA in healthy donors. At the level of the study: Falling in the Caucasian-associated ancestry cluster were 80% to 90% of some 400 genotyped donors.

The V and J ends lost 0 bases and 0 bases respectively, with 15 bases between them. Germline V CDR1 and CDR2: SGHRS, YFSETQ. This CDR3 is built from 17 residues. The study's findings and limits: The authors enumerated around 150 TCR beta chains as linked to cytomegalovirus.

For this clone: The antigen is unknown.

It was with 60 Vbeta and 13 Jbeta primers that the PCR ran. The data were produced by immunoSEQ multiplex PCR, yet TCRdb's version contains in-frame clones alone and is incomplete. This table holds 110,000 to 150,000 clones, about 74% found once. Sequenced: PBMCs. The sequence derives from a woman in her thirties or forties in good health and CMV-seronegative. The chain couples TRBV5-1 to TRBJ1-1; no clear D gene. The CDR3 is CASSLVVSRELNTEAFF. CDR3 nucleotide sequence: TGCGCCAGCAGCTTGGTTGTTTCAAGGGAGCTGAACACTGAAGCTTTCTTT.